This T cell receptor (beta chain) stems from a study of control samples from healthy donors and cancer patients. The length of the CDR3 is 15 residues. Trimming took 3 bases from V and 0 from J; bases not matched to a gene: 2. The data were produced by immunoSEQ multiplex PCR, yet TCRdb's version contains in-frame clones alone and is incomplete. Of roughly 98,000 clones listed, approximately 93% are singletons. In its sample, this clone was seen a few times. This chain joins TRBV5-3 and TRBJ2-1, with 8 bases that match TRBD2. TRBV5-3 is flagged as an ORF with uncertain function. This receptor was taken from a man younger than 35 in good health. The source material was blood. The CDR3 DNA sequence: TGTGCCAGAAGCTCGGGGGGGAGCTCCTACAATGAGCAGTTCTTC. Amino acids: CARSSGGSSYNEQFF.